The subject of this entry is one TCR beta chain. The antigen remains unidentified. The entry originates in a study of T cell repertoires in cytomegalovirus infection. Overall study: Both a matching HLA type and CMV infection were indicated by public TCR beta signatures. Regarding the study as a whole: In two of eight donors, the top clonotype was HLA-C-restricted CMV-specific. Of the TCR beta families, the public ones yielded a cumulative frequency that identified carriers of CMV plus the relevant HLA.

J lost 3 bases, V lost 2 bases, and 4 bases had no gene match. CDR3 length equals 14 residues. Germline lookup yields CDR1 SNHLY and CDR2 FYNNEI. TCRdb passed the reads through MiXCR, listing each CDR3 protein once. The sample includes roughly 180,000 distinct CDR3 sequences, about a fifth of them seen just once. The specimen was CD8+ T cells from cultured PBMCs, collected from culture after CMV antigen stimulation. The chain uses TRBV2 and TRBJ2-7, with 7 bases that match TRBD1. This receptor was identified in a human donor in good health (CMV status not recorded). Some clones in this sample may be carry-over from other donors' samples. CDR3 residues: CASSERPGGYEQYF. CDR3 DNA: TGTGCCAGCAGTGAAAGGCCAGGGGGCTACGAGCAGTACTTC.